This is a list of T cell receptor beta chains from one sample in a study of T cell repertoires in cytomegalovirus infection. The antigens for these receptors are not known. TCRdb independently ran MiXCR on the reads; one entry per CDR3 protein. Among about 570,000 distinct CDR3 sequences, about 40% were seen once, and the ten largest hold 48%. The source was cultured PBMCs, collected from culture after CMV antigen stimulation. The receptor set was obtained from a human donor in good health (CMV status not recorded). Some clones in this sample may be carry-over from other donors' samples. Both conserved end residues are part of each CDR3. The D gene is left open where the match is weak. Some rows mark clone size as missing; the rest say once, few, many or name a class of expanded clone.

d_call j_call clone_size v_call cdr3_nt cdr3_aa
TRBD1 TRBJ2-2 - TRBV10-3 TGTGCCATCAGTAAGAGACAGGGAAACACCGGGGAGCTGTTTTTT CAISKRQGNTGELFF
- TRBJ2-5 - TRBV7-1 TGTGCCAGCAGCCACAAGACTAGTGCTTTTAAGGAGACCCAGTACTTC CASSHKTSAFKETQYF
TRBD2 TRBJ2-1 few TRBV7-8 TGTGCCAGCAGCTTAGCTGGTCTAGCGGGGAACAATGAGCAGTTCTTC CASSLAGLAGNNEQFF
TRBD2 TRBJ2-1 many TRBV7-2 TGTGCCAGCAGCTTGTCTAGCGGTTCCTACAATGAGCAGTTCTTC CASSLSSGSYNEQFF
TRBD1 TRBJ2-5 once TRBV6-6 TGTGCCAGCAGGCAGGGGGCTTCTACAGAGACCCAGTACTTC CASRQGASTETQYF
- TRBJ2-2 - TRBV20-1 TGCAGTGCTAGGAGAAACGGTCGCACCGGGGAGCTGTTTTTT CSARRNGRTGELFF
TRBD2 TRBJ2-1 - TRBV20-1 TGCAGTGCTAGAGATTGGGGCGGGGGGGGACTCTACAATGAGCAGTTCTTC CSARDWGGGGLYNEQFF
- TRBJ2-1 - TRBV14 TGTGCCAGCAGCCAAGGCCCGGCGGACTACAATGAGCAGTTCTTC CASSQGPADYNEQFF
- TRBJ2-1 few TRBV7-7 TGTGCCAGCAGCCCCGTTGGGGGGGCGGCCCCTCGCAGGGAGCAGTTCTTC CASSPVGGAAPRREQFF
- TRBJ1-1 - TRBV5-6 TGTGCCAGCAGCTTTTCCATGAACTCTGAAGCTTTCTTT CASSFSMNSEAFF
- TRBJ2-1 - TRBV19 TGTGCCAGTAGTATGTTCATCCGGGGGAATGAGCAGTTCTTC CASSMFIRGNEQFF
TRBD2 TRBJ2-5 once TRBV3-1 TGTGCCAGCAGCCAAGATCTGGAGCGGGGGCTGCAAGAGACCCAGTACTTC CASSQDLERGLQETQYF
- TRBJ2-1 - TRBV7-9 TGTGCCAGCAGCGCAAGGGACGGAGCCCTCCCTACTTGGCAGTTCTTC CASSARDGALPTWQFF
TRBD2 TRBJ2-3 few TRBV2 TGTGCCAGCAGGAGGTCTAGCGGCAGCACAGATACGCAGTATTTT CASRRSSGSTDTQYF
- TRBJ2-1 few TRBV6-6 TGTGCCAGCAGTTACTCGAGACGCTCCTCGCCCCCCTACAATGAGCAGTTCTTC CASSYSRRSSPPYNEQFF
- TRBJ1-6 - TRBV19 TGTGCCAGTAGTTCCCCGGATTCACCCCTCCACTTT CASSSPDSPLHF
- TRBJ1-4 - TRBV9 TGTGCCAGCAGCCAGACGTGGGAGGCTAATGAAAAACTGTTTTTT CASSQTWEANEKLFF
- TRBJ1-3 - TRBV14 TGTGCCAGCAGCCCGGAGGGAGCTGGAAACACCATATATTTT CASSPEGAGNTIYF
- TRBJ2-5 few TRBV7-6 TGTGCCAGCAGCCTCCGGGGTATTGCAGAGACCCAGTACTTC CASSLRGIAETQYF
TRBD1 TRBJ2-2 - TRBV6-6 TGTGCCAGCAGTTACCTTCCCGGGACAGGGAACACCGGGGAGCTGTTTTTT CASSYLPGTGNTGELFF
- TRBJ2-1 - TRBV11-2 TGTGCCAGCAGCGAGTCCGGAATCGGTGAGCAGTTCTTC CASSESGIGEQFF
- TRBJ1-1 few TRBV4-1 TGCGCCAGCAGCCAAGTGACCCTAGATGAAGCTTTCTTT CASSQVTLDEAFF
TRBD1 TRBJ2-7 - TRBV7-2 TGTGCCAGCAGCGGGGGACACCTAGGGGGCTATCAGTACTTC CASSGGHLGGYQYF
- TRBJ2-1 once TRBV11-2 TGTGCCAGCAGCCTAGTTTGGTGGGGCAATGAGCAGTTCTTC CASSLVWWGNEQFF
TRBD2 TRBJ2-3 - TRBV12-3/TRBV12-4 TGTGCCAGCAGCTGGACTAGCGGGAGAATCACAGATACGCAGTATTTT CASSWTSGRITDTQYF
- TRBJ2-7 - TRBV7-2 TGTGCCAGCAGCTCTTCAGCGGGCTCCTACGAGCAGTACTTC CASSSSAGSYEQYF
- TRBJ1-3 - TRBV4-1 TGCGCCAGCAGCCAAGTAAGTCGGCTCTCTGGAAACACCATATATTTT CASSQVSRLSGNTIYF
- TRBJ1-5 many TRBV12-3/TRBV12-4 TGTGCCAGCAGTTTGGACACCATTAGCAATCAGCCCCAGCATTTT CASSLDTISNQPQHF
- TRBJ2-5 - TRBV7-2 TGTGCCAGCAGCTTTAGGGCTAGCCTTGAGGGGGGGACCCAGTACTTC CASSFRASLEGGTQYF
- TRBJ2-1 few TRBV6-1 TGTGCCAGCAGTGAAGTCTGGCGGGGGCGGGCTGAGCAGTTCTTC CASSEVWRGRAEQFF
- TRBJ2-1 few TRBV6-2/TRBV6-3 TGTGCCAGCAGTTACGGGGGATCCGGATACAATGAGCAGTTCTTC CASSYGGSGYNEQFF
- TRBJ2-7 many TRBV7-8 TGTGCCAGCAGCTTAGAGGGTTGGGGGGACGCCGGCTCCTACGAGCAGTACTTC CASSLEGWGDAGSYEQYF
TRBD2 TRBJ2-7 - TRBV6-5 TGTGCCAGCAGGGGACTAGAGAACGAGCAGTACTTC CASRGLENEQYF
- TRBJ1-1 - TRBV12-3/TRBV12-4 TGTGCCAGCAATACGGACATACGTAACACTGAAGCTTTCTTT CASNTDIRNTEAFF
TRBD1 TRBJ2-7 few TRBV7-9 TGTGCCAGCAGCGGTATGGGACAGGGAGCTCTCTACGAGCAGTACTTC CASSGMGQGALYEQYF
- TRBJ2-5 - TRBV5-6 TGTGCCAGCAGCTTGGGGTACTGGACCAAAGAGACCCAGTACTTC CASSLGYWTKETQYF
- TRBJ1-3 - TRBV7-2 TGTGCCAGCAGCTTAGGCCATCTAAACTCTGGAAACACCATATATTTT CASSLGHLNSGNTIYF
- TRBJ2-3 few TRBV6-6 TGTGCCAGCAGGGTGCGGGTCTCAGATACGCAGTATTTT CASRVRVSDTQYF
- TRBJ2-4 few TRBV7-2 TGTGCCAGCAGAGAGGGGGCGCGGGGAAACATTCAGTACTTC CASREGARGNIQYF
- TRBJ2-5 - TRBV18 TGTGCCAGCTCACCGCGCCAGGCCGATGGAACGACCCAGTACTTC CASSPRQADGTTQYF
- TRBJ1-2 once TRBV2 TGTGCCAGCGGGTTCGAGACCGGTACAGGTGGCTACACCTTC CASGFETGTGGYTF
- TRBJ2-7 - TRBV7-3 TGTGCCAGCAGCTCTGGGGACGAGCAGTACTTC CASSSGDEQYF
- TRBJ2-3 - TRBV12-3/TRBV12-4 TGTGCCAGCAGTCCCCCGGGGAGAGATACGCAGTATTTT CASSPPGRDTQYF
- TRBJ1-3 - TRBV7-9 TGTGCCAGCAGCGGTATAGTTTCTGGAAACACCATATATTTT CASSGIVSGNTIYF
- TRBJ1-4 many TRBV7-2 TGTGCCAGCAGCCTCACGGGGGGGGAAAAACTGTTTTTT CASSLTGGEKLFF